This T cell receptor beta chain was observed in a study of T cell responses to AZD1222 COVID-19 vaccine. Study-wide background: Second doses at about 4 or about 12 weeks were pooled. Study results and caveats: Seropositive at baseline were only six AZD1222 recipients. Repertoire sampling was restricted to post-peak T cell response timepoints.

On this clone itself: Its antigen remains unknown.

The CDR3 has 12 residues. In germline, CDR1 is SEHNR, CDR2 FQNEAQ (reference sequence). V was clipped by 5 bases and J by 5 bases, with 10 bases between them. Profiling relied on immunoSEQ multiplex PCR, and the TCRdb table lists in-frame clones only, not all of them. This sample yields roughly 120,000 clones, of which roughly nine tenths are seen a single time; approximately 5.9% belongs to the top ten. This clonotype was obtained from an adult in good health. The rearrangement joins TRBV7-9 to TRBJ2-7; possibly TRBD2 for D (5 bases). Specimen: peripheral blood, collected on day 0 of AZD1222 vaccination. The CDR3 reads CASSRTGNEQYF. The DNA of the CDR3 is TGTGCCAGCAGCCGAACGGGGAACGAGCAGTACTTC.